This T cell receptor beta chain originates from a study of shared clonotypes between healthy human individuals. This CDR3 region has 14 residues. Germline V gives CDR1 MNHEY, CDR2 SMNVEV (reference sequence). V was clipped by 2 bases and J by 1 base, with 8 bases between them. As for this clone: This could be a read error, since a much larger clone is one nucleotide away.

On sorted subsets, replicate PCRs used about 200 ng DNA, or about 30,000 T cell genomes. Sequenced by immunoSEQ multiplex PCR; TCRdb stores in-frame clones only, minus some. The sample lists 1 million to 1.2 million clones; 60% to 85% were seen once. The genes are TRBV27 and TRBJ1-1; D is perhaps TRBD1 (5 bases). Sequenced material: memory CD4+ T cells from PBMCs. As to subset: CD45RA-negative fraction. This sequence originates from a man younger than 30 in good health. Some clones in this sample may be carry-over from other donors' samples. Here the CDR3 reads CASSLRGGNTEAFF. The CDR3 bases are TGTGCCAGCAGTTTACGGGGGGGGAACACTGAAGCTTTCTTT.